The next 29 T cell receptor beta chains were all read from a single sample in a study of cytomegalovirus exposure and HLA in healthy donors. In the PCR, 60 Vbeta and 13 Jbeta primers were used. Method: immunoSEQ multiplex PCR; TCRdb's copy keeps in-frame clones and lacks some. The top ten hold 5% to 6% of the sample, which has 130,000 or so clones, about four fifths seen once. Sequencing input: PBMCs. The receptors here all came from a man aged 25 to 45 in good health and CMV-seronegative.

The chain carries TRBV4-1 and TRBJ1-5, with 7 bases aligning to TRBD1. V lost 0 bases to trimming and J lost 2 bases; unmatched junction nucleotides: 4. The CDR3 is 16 residues long. Germline-derived CDR1 and CDR2 are MGHRA and YSYEKL. This CDR3 is CASSQEKGAGNQPQHF. The CDR3 DNA follows: TGCGCCAGCAGCCAAGAGAAGGGGGCCGGCAATCAGCCCCAGCATTTT.

V usage is TRBV6-5 and J usage is TRBJ2-5; D is possibly TRBD2 (7 bases). The germline V gene encodes CDR1 MNHEY and CDR2 SVGAGI. This CDR3 is built from 15 residues. V lost 0 bases to trimming and J lost 5 bases, with 13 bases between them. CDR3 bases: TGTGCCAGCAGTTACTCGGGGGGGGGCCGGGAGACCCAGTACTTC. As protein: CASSYSGGGRETQYF.

The CDR3 DNA follows: TGTGCCAGCAGCTTATTCGGACAGGGGGGTGGTGAAGCTTTCTTT. Translating gives CASSLFGQGGGEAFF. The V gene is TRBV7-8, the J gene TRBJ1-1, with 10 nucleotides matching TRBD1. The germline CDR1 and CDR2 sequences are SGHVS and FQNEAQ. Trimming took 2 bases from V and 7 from J; bases not matched to a gene: 7. There are 15 residues in the CDR3.

The chain joins TRBV4-2 to TRBJ2-4; TRBD1 aligns across 7 bases. This CDR3 contains 18 residues. In germline, CDR1 is LGHNA, CDR2 YNFKEQ. V dropped 5 bases and J dropped 2; count of bases not matched to a gene: 15. The CDR3 DNA reads TGTGCCAGCAGCTCAAGACTCCCGGACAGGAGTACCAAAAACATTCAGTACTTC. Protein product: CASSSRLPDRSTKNIQYF.

The chain joins TRBV28 to TRBJ1-3, with D possibly matching TRBD1 (5 bases). Deletions cut 5 bases from V and 3 bases from J, with 11 bases between. The CDR3 contains 14 residues. Germline CDR1 is MDHEN and CDR2 is SYDVKM. The CDR3 DNA reads TGTGCCAGCAGTATGGGGCCCCTTGGAAACACCATATATTTT. Its protein is CASSMGPLGNTIYF.

V is TRBV11-2 and J is TRBJ1-2, with 10 bases lining up with TRBD1. Trimming cost V 4 bases and J 1 base; bases outside gene matches: 3. Germline lookup yields CDR1 SGHAT and CDR2 FQNNGV. The CDR3 has 15 amino acids. CDR3 nucleotides: TGTGCCAGCAGCTGGTGGGACAGGGGTAACTATGGCTACACCTTC. Amino acid sequence: CASSWWDRGNYGYTF.

The chain joins TRBV9 to TRBJ1-3, with D perhaps TRBD1 (5 bases). The CDR3 loop spans 15 amino acids. The germline V gene encodes CDR1 SGDLS and CDR2 YYNGEE. Trimming took off 0 bases at V and 6 bases at J, with 13 bases between the two ends. This CDR3 is CASSVGNRLENTIYF. CDR3 in DNA: TGTGCCAGCAGCGTAGGAAACAGGTTGGAAAACACCATATATTTT.

The chain joins TRBV30 to TRBJ2-3, with a possible D match to TRBD1 (6 bases). Germline-derived CDR1 and CDR2 are GTSNPN and SVGIG (reference sequence). Trimming pared 3 bases from V and 4 bases from J, leaving 20 bases between. This CDR3 has 16 residues. The CDR3 spells CAWSPAITGMSDTQYF. The CDR3 nucleotides are TGTGCCTGGAGCCCAGCCATCACAGGGATGTCAGATACGCAGTATTTT.

J is TRBJ2-3 and V is TRBV6-1; D uncertain. The germline CDR1 and CDR2 sequences are MNHNS and SASEGT. Trimming left V 6 bases short and J 0 bases short, with 13 bases between. The CDR3 contains 15 residues. CDR3 bases: TGTGCCAGCAGGGAGAGATCCGGGAGCACAGATACGCAGTATTTT. This translates into CASRERSGSTDTQYF.

The chain combines TRBV6-4 with TRBJ2-1; TRBD1 matches 9 bases. This CDR3 has 16 residues. V was clipped by 6 bases and J by 4 bases; unmatched bases: 10. The germline V gene encodes CDR1 MRHNA and CDR2 SNTAGT. Written as DNA, the CDR3 is TGTGCCAGCAGCAATCCGGGACAGGGAGTTTACAATGAGCAGTTCTTC. Protein: CASSNPGQGVYNEQFF.

The chain is built from TRBV19 and TRBJ2-2; TRBD2 is a possible D gene (6 bases). V was shortened by 6 bases and J by 1 base, with 21 bases between the two germline ends. This CDR3 contains 18 residues. Germline values: CDR1 LNHDA, CDR2 SQIVND (reference sequence). CDR3 residues: CASSHYWDSRGNTGELFF. Written as DNA, the CDR3 is TGTGCCAGTAGCCACTACTGGGACTCGCGGGGGAACACCGGGGAGCTGTTTTTT.

The gene calls are TRBV6-6 and TRBJ1-1; 7 nucleotides match TRBD1. The germline V gene has CDR1 MNHNY and CDR2 SVGAGI (reference sequence). The CDR3 is 14 residues long. After removal of 7 bases from V and 0 bases from J, the junction contained 5 bases not matched to a gene. CDR3 loop: CASIGTVMNTEAFF. Written as DNA, the CDR3 is TGTGCCAGCATCGGGACAGTGATGAACACTGAAGCTTTCTTT.

This rearrangement joins TRBV2 to TRBJ1-2; no definite D call. Looked up from germline, CDR1 is SNHLY and CDR2 is FYNNEI. The CDR3 spans 14 residues. Trimming took 4 bases from V and 0 from J, leaving 9 bases between them. The CDR3, as DNA: TGTGCCAGCAGTGTTACAGTAGCTAACTATGGCTACACCTTC. As protein: CASSVTVANYGYTF.

This clone was counted a few times. The chain recombines TRBV28 with TRBJ2-7, with D perhaps matching TRBD1 (6 bases). From germline, CDR1 is MDHEN and CDR2 SYDVKM. This CDR3 is 12 amino acids long. V was clipped by 8 bases and J by 5 bases, with 13 bases between them. Written as DNA, the CDR3 is TGTGCCAGCCACCTACAGGGCCACGAGCAGTACTTC. It yields the protein CASHLQGHEQYF.

The V and J genes are TRBV15 and TRBJ1-5, with D maybe TRBD1 (5 bases). Germline loops: CDR1 LNHNV, CDR2 YYDKDF (reference sequence). The CDR3 is 17 amino acids. Trimming shortened V by 0 bases and J by 3 bases, and 15 bases separated the two germline ends. As DNA, the CDR3 is TGTGCCACCAGCAGAGATAAGGCAAGGGGTCCCAATCAGCCCCAGCATTTT. Translated: CATSRDKARGPNQPQHF.

The J gene is TRBJ2-3, the V gene TRBV21-1; the tabulated D call, TRBD2, remains unverified against the DNA. TRBV21-1 is noted as a pseudogene. This CDR3 is built from 14 residues. The chain's CDR3 is CASRRGASTDTQYF. The CDR3 coding sequence is TGTGCCAGCCGCCGGGGGGCTAGCACAGATACGCAGTATTTT.

The V and J genes are TRBV19 and TRBJ1-1, with TRBD1 identical over 11 bases. CDR3 length: 14 amino acids. The V gene end was trimmed by 7 bases and the J gene end by 5 bases; junction bases not matched to a gene: 6. Per germline, CDR1 LNHDA and CDR2 SQIVND (reference sequence). The CDR3 region is CASTGQGARTEAFF. CDR3 nucleotide sequence: TGTGCCAGTACCGGACAGGGGGCTCGGACTGAAGCTTTCTTT.

This sequence joins TRBV9 and TRBJ1-4; D call uncertain. The germline gives CDR1 SGDLS, CDR2 YYNGEE. Trimming left V 3 bases short and J 7 bases short, with 7 bases between. The CDR3 extends over 12 amino acids. The CDR3 nucleotides read TGTGCCAGCAGCGGAGAGGGTGAAAAACTGTTTTTT. Protein product: CASSGEGEKLFF.

The chain combines TRBV19 with TRBJ2-7; 7 bases agree with TRBD1. The CDR3 is 17 residues long. V dropped 8 bases and J dropped 3; count of bases not matched to a gene: 19. Germline CDR1 LNHDA, CDR2 SQIVND (reference sequence). The CDR3 reads CASPMDQGEQRVYEQYF. Here the CDR3 DNA reads TGTGCCAGTCCTATGGACCAGGGGGAACAGCGTGTCTACGAGCAGTACTTC.

The genes are TRBV5-1 and TRBJ2-2; D not certain. The CDR3 spans 14 residues. Germline V CDR1 and CDR2: SGHRS, YFSETQ. Trimming took 0 bases from V and 4 from J, leaving 7 bases between them. In DNA, the CDR3 is TGCGCCAGCAGCTTGGGGTCGGGCACCGGGGAGCTGTTTTTT. Amino acids: CASSLGSGTGELFF.

V gene TRBV18 combines with J gene TRBJ2-3; D is ambiguous. The germline CDR1 and CDR2 sequences are KGHSH and LQKENI. V was shortened by 2 bases and J by 5 bases, with 5 bases between the two germline ends. CDR3 length equals 12 residues. CDR3 sequence (DNA): TGTGCCAGCTCACCATGGAGAGATACGCAGTATTTT. Translated, it gives CASSPWRDTQYF.

The chain carries TRBV6-1 and TRBJ2-7, with a weak D call TRBD2 (7 bases). The CDR3 is 14 amino acids. Germline V lookup: CDR1 MNHNS, CDR2 SASEGT. Trimming removed 4 bases at V and 2 bases at J, with 12 bases between. The DNA for the CDR3 is TGTGCCAGCAGTGGCGGGGGCAGGACCTACGAGCAGTACTTC. Translation gives CASSGGGRTYEQYF.

The chain links TRBV29-1 to TRBJ1-1, with D possibly matching TRBD1 (5 bases). The CDR3 is 14 amino acids. Trimming took 5 bases from V and 0 from J, leaving 13 bases between them. Germline values: CDR1 SQVTM, CDR2 ANQGSEA. CDR3 residues: CSVSARAVNTEAFF. In DNA form, the CDR3 reads TGCAGCGTTTCCGCCAGGGCGGTGAACACTGAAGCTTTCTTT.

The chain couples TRBV9 to TRBJ1-6; D may be TRBD1 (5 bases). The CDR3 length is 12 residues. Germline-derived CDR1 and CDR2 are SGDLS and YYNGEE. Deletions cut 3 bases from V and 10 bases from J, with 8 bases between. The CDR3 DNA follows: TGTGCCAGCAGCGAGGACATCTCACCCCTCCACTTT. It encodes CASSEDISPLHF. Complete variable domain (other parts from reference TRBV9 and TRBJ1-6): DSGVTQTPKHLITATGQRVTLRCSPRSGDLSVYWYQQSLDQGLQFLIQYYNGEERAKGNILERFSAQQFPDLHSELNLSSLELGDSALYFCASSEDISPLHFGNGTRLTVT.

The V gene is TRBV6-1, the J gene TRBJ1-3; D not certain. The CDR3 is made up of 13 amino acids. V was cut by 8 bases and J by 0 bases, with 8 bases left in between. Germline CDR1 is MNHNS and CDR2 is SASEGT. CDR3 residues: CASDRGSGNTIYF. DNA of the CDR3: TGTGCCAGCGATCGGGGCTCTGGAAACACCATATATTTT.

V gene TRBV6-1 combines with J gene TRBJ2-7; D unresolved. The CDR3 loop spans 13 amino acids. V dropped 7 bases and J dropped 3 bases, with 13 bases sitting between them. Germline V gene data show CDR1 as MNHNS and CDR2 as SASEGT. CDR3 region: CASTTPTYYEQYF. The CDR3 DNA reads TGTGCCAGCACCACGCCTACCTACTACGAGCAGTACTTC.

This clone showed up just a few times. The rearrangement joins TRBV28 to TRBJ1-2, with D perhaps matching TRBD1 (5 bases). The CDR3 is 13 residues long. Trimming cost V 5 bases and J 7 bases, with 14 bases left between them. Germline V CDR1 and CDR2: MDHEN, SYDVKM. CDR3 nucleotides: TGTGCCAGCAGTACCATCGACAGTCCTGGCTACACCTTC. Translated, it gives CASSTIDSPGYTF.

The chain has TRBV18 and TRBJ2-3, with TRBD1 matching over 8 bases. V lost 4 bases, J lost 4 bases, and 7 bases stayed unmatched. The germline V gene encodes CDR1 KGHSH and CDR2 LQKENI. This CDR3 spans 15 amino acids. CDR3 in amino acids: CASSRIDRGSDTQYF. The CDR3 DNA follows: TGTGCCAGCTCACGAATCGACAGGGGTTCAGATACGCAGTATTTT.

This chain connects TRBV20-1 to TRBJ2-7; a possible D gene is TRBD1 (5 bases). Germline V lookup: CDR1 DFQATT, CDR2 SNEGSKA (reference sequence). The CDR3 runs to 11 residues. Trimming pared 6 bases from V and 3 bases from J, leaving 9 bases between. The CDR3 loop reads CSAPRVYEQYF. The CDR3 DNA reads as TGCAGTGCCCCCAGGGTCTACGAGCAGTACTTC.